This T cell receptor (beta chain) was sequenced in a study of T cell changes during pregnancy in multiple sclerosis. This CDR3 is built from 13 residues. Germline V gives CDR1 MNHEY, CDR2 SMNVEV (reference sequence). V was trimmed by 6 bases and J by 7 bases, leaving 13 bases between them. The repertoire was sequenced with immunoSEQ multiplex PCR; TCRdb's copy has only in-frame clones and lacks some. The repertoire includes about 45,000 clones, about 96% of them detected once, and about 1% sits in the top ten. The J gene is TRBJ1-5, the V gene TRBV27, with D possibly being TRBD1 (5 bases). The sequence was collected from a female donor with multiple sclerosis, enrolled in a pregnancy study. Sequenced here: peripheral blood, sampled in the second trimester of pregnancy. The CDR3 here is CASRRTGGQPQHF. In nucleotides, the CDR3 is TGTGCCAGCAGACGTACAGGAGGGCAGCCCCAGCATTTT.